This T cell receptor beta chain came from a study of blood T cell repertoires in COVID-19. Overall study context: Samples came from the United States, Italy and Spain, spanning acute and convalescent COVID-19.

The table came from immunoSEQ multiplex PCR; TCRdb's copy has only in-frame clones and leaves some out. The table records some 140,000 clones, about 80% of them present only once. Material for sequencing was peripheral blood. This sequence was found in a man aged 60 to 75 with acute or convalescent COVID-19.

Here the CDR3 reads CASSHSNEQFF. For the CDR3, the DNA is TGCGCCAGCAGCCATTCCAATGAGCAGTTCTTC. V usage is TRBV5-1 and J usage is TRBJ2-1; D is ambiguous. The germline gives CDR1 SGHRS, CDR2 YFSETQ. This CDR3 spans 11 amino acids. V gave up 4 bases and J gave up 6 bases, with 5 bases separating them.